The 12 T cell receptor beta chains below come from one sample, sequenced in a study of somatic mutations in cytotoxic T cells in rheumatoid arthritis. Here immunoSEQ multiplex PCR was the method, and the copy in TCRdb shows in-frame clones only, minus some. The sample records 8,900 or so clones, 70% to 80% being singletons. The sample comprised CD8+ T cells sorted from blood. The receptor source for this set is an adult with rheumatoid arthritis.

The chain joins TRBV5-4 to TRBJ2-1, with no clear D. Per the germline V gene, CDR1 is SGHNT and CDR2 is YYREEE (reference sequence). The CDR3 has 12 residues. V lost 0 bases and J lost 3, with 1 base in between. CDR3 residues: CASSLVYNEQFF. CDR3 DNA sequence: TGTGCCAGCAGCTTGGTCTACAATGAGCAGTTCTTC.

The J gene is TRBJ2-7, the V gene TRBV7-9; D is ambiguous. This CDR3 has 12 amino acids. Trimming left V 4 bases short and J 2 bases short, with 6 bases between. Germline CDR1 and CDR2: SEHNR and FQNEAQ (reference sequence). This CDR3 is CASSSPPYEQYF. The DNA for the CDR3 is TGTGCCAGCAGCTCCCCCCCCTACGAGCAGTACTTC.

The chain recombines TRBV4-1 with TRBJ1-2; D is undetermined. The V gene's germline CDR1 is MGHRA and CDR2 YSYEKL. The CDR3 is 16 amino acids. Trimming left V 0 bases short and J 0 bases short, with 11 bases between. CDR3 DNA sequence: TGCGCCAGCAGCCAAGATCGGGTGTTAGCTAACTATGGCTACACCTTC. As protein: CASSQDRVLANYGYTF.

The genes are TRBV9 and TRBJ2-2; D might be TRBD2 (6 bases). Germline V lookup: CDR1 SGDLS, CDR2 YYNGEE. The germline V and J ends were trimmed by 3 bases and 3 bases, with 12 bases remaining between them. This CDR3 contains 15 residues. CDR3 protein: CASSADGGDTGELFF. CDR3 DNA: TGTGCCAGCAGCGCAGACGGGGGAGACACCGGGGAGCTGTTTTTT. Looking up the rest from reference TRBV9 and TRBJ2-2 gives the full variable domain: DSGVTQTPKHLITATGQRVTLRCSPRSGDLSVYWYQQSLDQGLQFLIQYYNGEERAKGNILERFSAQQFPDLHSELNLSSLELGDSALYFCASSADGGDTGELFFGEGSRLTVL.

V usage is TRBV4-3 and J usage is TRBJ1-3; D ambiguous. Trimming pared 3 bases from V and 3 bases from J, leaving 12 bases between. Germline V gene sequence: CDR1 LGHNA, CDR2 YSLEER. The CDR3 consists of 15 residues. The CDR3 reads CASSHLHGDGNTIYF. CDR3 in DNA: TGCGCCAGCAGCCATCTCCACGGGGATGGAAACACCATATATTTT.

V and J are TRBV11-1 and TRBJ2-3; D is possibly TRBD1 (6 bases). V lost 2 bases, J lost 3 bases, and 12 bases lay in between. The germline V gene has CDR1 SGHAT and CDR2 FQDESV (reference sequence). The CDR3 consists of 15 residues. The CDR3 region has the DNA TGTGCCAGCAGCTTAACAGGGAGAGAAACAGATACGCAGTATTTT. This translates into CASSLTGRETDTQYF.

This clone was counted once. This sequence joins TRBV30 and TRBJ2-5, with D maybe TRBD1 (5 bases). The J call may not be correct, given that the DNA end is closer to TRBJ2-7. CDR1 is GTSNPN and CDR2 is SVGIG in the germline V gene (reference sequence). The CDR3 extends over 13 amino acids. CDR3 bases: TGTGCCTGGAGTGTAGGGGTTGGCTACGAGCAGTACTTC. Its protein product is CAWSVGVGYEQYF.

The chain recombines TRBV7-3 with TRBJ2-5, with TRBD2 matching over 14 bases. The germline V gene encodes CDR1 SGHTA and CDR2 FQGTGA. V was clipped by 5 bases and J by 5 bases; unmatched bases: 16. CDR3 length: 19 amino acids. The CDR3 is CASSPHPPGLAGVHETQYF. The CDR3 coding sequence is TGTGCCAGCAGCCCACACCCACCGGGACTAGCGGGAGTTCACGAGACCCAGTACTTC.

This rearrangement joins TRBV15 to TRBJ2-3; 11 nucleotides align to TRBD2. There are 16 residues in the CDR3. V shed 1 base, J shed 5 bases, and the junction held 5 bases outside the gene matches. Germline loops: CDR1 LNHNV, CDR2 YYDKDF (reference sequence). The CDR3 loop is CATSRAGGLAEDTQYF. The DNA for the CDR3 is TGTGCCACCAGCAGAGCCGGGGGACTAGCGGAAGATACGCAGTATTTT.

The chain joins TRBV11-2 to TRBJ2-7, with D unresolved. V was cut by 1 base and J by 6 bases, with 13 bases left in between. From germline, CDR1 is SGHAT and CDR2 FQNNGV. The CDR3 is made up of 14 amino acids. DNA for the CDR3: TGTGCCAGCAGCTTAGGGGGTTCTCTGGGCGAGCAGTACTTC. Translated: CASSLGGSLGEQYF.

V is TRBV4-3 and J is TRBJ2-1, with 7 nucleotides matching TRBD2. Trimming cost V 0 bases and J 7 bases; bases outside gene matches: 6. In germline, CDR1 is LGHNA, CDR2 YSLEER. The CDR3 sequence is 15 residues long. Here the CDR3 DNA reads TGCGCCAGCAGCCAAGAAGCGGGAAGGTCGAATGAGCAGTTCTTC. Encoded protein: CASSQEAGRSNEQFF.

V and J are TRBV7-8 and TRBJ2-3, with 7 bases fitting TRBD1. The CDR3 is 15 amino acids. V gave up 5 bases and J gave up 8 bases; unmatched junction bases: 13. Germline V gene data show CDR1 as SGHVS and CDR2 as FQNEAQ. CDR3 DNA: TGTGCCAGCAGCGACCGGGACAGTCGGTCAGGTACGCAGTATTTT. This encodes CASSDRDSRSGTQYF.